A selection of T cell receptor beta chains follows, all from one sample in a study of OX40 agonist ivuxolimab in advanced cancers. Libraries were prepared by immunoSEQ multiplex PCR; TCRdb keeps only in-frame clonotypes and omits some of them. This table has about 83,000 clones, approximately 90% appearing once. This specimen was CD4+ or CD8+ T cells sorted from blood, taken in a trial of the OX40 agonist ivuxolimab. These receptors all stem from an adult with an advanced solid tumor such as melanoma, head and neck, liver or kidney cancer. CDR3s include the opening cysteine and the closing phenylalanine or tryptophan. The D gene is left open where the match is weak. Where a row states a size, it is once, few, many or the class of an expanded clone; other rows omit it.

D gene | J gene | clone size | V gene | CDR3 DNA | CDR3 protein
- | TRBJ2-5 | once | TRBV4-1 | TGCGCCAGCAGCCAAGATAGGGGAATAGCGGACTCAGAGACCCAGTACTTC | CASSQDRGIADSETQYF
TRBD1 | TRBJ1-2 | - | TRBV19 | TGTGCCAGTAGTACAACAGGGGGTATCGGTGCTGGCTACACCTTC | CASSTTGGIGAGYTF
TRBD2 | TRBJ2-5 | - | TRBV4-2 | TGTGCCAGCAGCCAAGATCTTATAAGCGGGGGGGCTCGGGAGACCCAGTACTTC | CASSQDLISGGARETQYF
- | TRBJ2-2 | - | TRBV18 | TGTGCCAGCTCACCAGGGGCGAACACCGGGGAGCTGTTTTTT | CASSPGANTGELFF
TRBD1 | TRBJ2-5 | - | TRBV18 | TGTGCCAGCTCCACGAGACAGGGGGAGGAGACCCAGTACTTC | CASSTRQGEETQYF
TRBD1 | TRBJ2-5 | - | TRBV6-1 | TGTGCCAGCAGTGAAAGTGGGACAGTCGGGGAGACCCAGTACTTC | CASSESGTVGETQYF
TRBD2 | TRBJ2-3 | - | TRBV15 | TGTGCCACCAGCAGACTAACTAGCGGGAGGGCAGATACGCAGTATTTT | CATSRLTSGRADTQYF
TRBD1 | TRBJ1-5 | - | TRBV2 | TGTGCCAGCAGTGGGACAGGCCCCTATCAGCCCCAGCATTTT | CASSGTGPYQPQHF
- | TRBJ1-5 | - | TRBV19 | TGTGCCAGTAGGGCCCTCGAGGGGATATATAGCAATCAGCCCCAGCATTTT | CASRALEGIYSNQPQHF
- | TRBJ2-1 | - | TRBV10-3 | TGTGCCATCAGTGTCGCCGACAATGAGCAGTTCTTC | CAISVADNEQFF
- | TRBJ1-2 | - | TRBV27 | TGTGCCAGCAGTAAAATAGGGTCTAACTATGGCTACACCTTC | CASSKIGSNYGYTF
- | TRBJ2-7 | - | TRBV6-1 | TGTGCCAGCAGTATCAGACAGCCCTACGAGCAGTACTTC | CASSIRQPYEQYF
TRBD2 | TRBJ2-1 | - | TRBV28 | TGTGCCAGCAGTTCCGTGGAGCGGGGGGCGTACAATGAGCAGTTCTTC | CASSSVERGAYNEQFF
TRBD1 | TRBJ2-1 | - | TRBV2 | TGTGCCAGCAGTGAGTTGGGGACAGGGCTGAGTGAGCAGTTCTTC | CASSELGTGLSEQFF
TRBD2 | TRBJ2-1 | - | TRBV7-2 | TGTGCCAGCAGCTCACGGGGAGCGGGGGCCTACAATGAGCAGTTCTTC | CASSSRGAGAYNEQFF
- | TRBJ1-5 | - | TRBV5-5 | TGTGCCAGCAGCCAGAACAGCTACAATCAGCCCCAGCATTTT | CASSQNSYNQPQHF
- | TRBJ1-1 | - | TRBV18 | TGTGCCAGCTCACTGGCAGAGAACACTGAAGCTTTCTTT | CASSLAENTEAFF
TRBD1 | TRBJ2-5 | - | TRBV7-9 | TGTGCCAGCAGCCCAGGGGGCGCCGGGGAGACCCAGTACTTC | CASSPGGAGETQYF
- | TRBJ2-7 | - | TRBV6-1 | TGTGCCAGCAAGGGGACACCCTCCTACGAGCAGTACTTC | CASKGTPSYEQYF
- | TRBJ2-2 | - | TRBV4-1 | TGCGCCAGCAGCCAAGATGTGGGGGCCCTAAACACCGGGGAGCTGTTTTTT | CASSQDVGALNTGELFF
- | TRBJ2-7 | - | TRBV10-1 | TGCGCCAGCAGTGAGTCCTTCGGGGACTCCTACGAGCAGTACTTC | CASSESFGDSYEQYF
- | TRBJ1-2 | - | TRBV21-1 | TGTGCCAGCAGCAATTTGCTGCCATCCTACACCTTC | CASSNLLPSYTF
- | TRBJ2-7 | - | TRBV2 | TGTGCCAGCAGTGAACATGGGACAAACGTTCCGTACTTC | CASSEHGTNVPYF
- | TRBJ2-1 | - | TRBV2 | TGTGCCAGCAGGGGCACAGGAACACAGTTCTTC | CASRGTGTQFF
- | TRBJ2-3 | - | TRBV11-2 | TGTGCCAGCAGCTTTCGACAGCCCGCTACCACAGATACGCAGTATTTT | CASSFRQPATTDTQYF
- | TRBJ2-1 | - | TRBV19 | TGTGCCAGTAGTATAGGTGCAGCGACTACCTACAATGAGCAGTTCTTC | CASSIGAATTYNEQFF
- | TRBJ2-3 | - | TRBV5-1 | TGCGCCAGCAGCTACCCGGACTCAGATACGCAGTATTTT | CASSYPDSDTQYF
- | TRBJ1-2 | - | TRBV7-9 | TGTGCCAGCAGCCCTCTCTATGGCTACACCTTC | CASSPLYGYTF
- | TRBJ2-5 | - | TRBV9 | TGTGCCAGCAGCGTTGGGGACCGGGGGCTCGGGGAGACCCAGTACTTC | CASSVGDRGLGETQYF
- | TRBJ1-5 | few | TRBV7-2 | TGTGCCAGCAGCCCAGGGAGCCAGCCCCAGCATTTT | CASSPGSQPQHF
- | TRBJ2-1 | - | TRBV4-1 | TGCGCCAGCAGCCAAATGGGACAGGGTAAGACTAGCGCCAATGAGCAGTTCTTC | CASSQMGQGKTSANEQFF
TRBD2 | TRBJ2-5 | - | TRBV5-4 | TGTGCCAGCAGCCTGGAAGTTGTAGCGGGGGGTGGAGAGACCCAGTACTTC | CASSLEVVAGGGETQYF
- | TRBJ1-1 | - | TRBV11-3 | TGTGCCAGCAGCTTAGACAGGTTTAACGCTGAAGCTTTCTTT | CASSLDRFNAEAFF
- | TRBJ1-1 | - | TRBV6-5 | TGTGCCAGCAGTTACTCAGGGACAAGCACTGAAGCTTTCTTT | CASSYSGTSTEAFF
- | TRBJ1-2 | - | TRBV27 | TGTGCCAGCAGTTACCTCACAGACAGTCCCCATTTAGCTAACTATGGCTACACCTTC | CASSYLTDSPHLANYGYTF
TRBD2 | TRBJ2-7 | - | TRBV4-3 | TGCGCCAGCAGCCAAGGACTAGCCGCTACCTACGAGCAGTACTTC | CASSQGLAATYEQYF
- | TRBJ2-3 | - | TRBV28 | TGTGCCAGCAGTCCCCTTGGCGGGAGCACAGATACGCAGTATTTT | CASSPLGGSTDTQYF
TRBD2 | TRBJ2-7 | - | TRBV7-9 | TGTGCCAGCAGCCTCTCCCGGGGGACTAGCGGGAGTCGGGACGAGCAGTACTTC | CASSLSRGTSGSRDEQYF
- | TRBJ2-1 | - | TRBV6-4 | TGTGCCAGCAGTGTCGAAGAACGGAGCTCCTACAATGAGCAGTTCTTC | CASSVEERSSYNEQFF
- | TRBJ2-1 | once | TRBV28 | TGTGCCAGCAGTTTACGAGGGTACAATGAGCAGTTCTTC | CASSLRGYNEQFF
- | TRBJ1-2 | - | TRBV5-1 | TGCGCCAGCAGCTTCGGACTGGGTACTAACTATGGCTACACCTTC | CASSFGLGTNYGYTF
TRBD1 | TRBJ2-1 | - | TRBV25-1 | TGTGCCAGCAGTGACTTCCGGGACAGCAACCTCAATGAGCAGTTCTTC | CASSDFRDSNLNEQFF
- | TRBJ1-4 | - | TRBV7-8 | TGTGCCAGCAGCACTACAGGGCCCGCAACTAATGAAAAACTGTTTTTT | CASSTTGPATNEKLFF
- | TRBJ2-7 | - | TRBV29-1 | TGCAGCGTAGATAGGGGGGACGAGCAGTACTTC | CSVDRGDEQYF
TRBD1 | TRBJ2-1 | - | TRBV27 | TGTGCCAGCAGCCCATACCCGGGACAGAAGAATGAGCAGTTCTTC | CASSPYPGQKNEQFF
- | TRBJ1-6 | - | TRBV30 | TGTGCCTGGAGCCCTCGGGGATTTAAATCACCCCTCCACTTT | CAWSPRGFKSPLHF
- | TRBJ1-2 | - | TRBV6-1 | TGTGCCAGCTCACAAGGTCGGGACATCGACTATGGCTACACCTTC | CASSQGRDIDYGYTF
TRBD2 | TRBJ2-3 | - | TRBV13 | TGTGCCAGCAGTGCTACCGGGACTAGAGTCACAGATACGCAGTATTTT | CASSATGTRVTDTQYF
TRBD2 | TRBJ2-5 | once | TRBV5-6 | TGTGCCAGCAGCTTGGTTGAAGCGGGGGAGACCCAGTACTTC | CASSLVEAGETQYF
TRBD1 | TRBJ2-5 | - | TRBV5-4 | TGTGCCAGCAACCCGGAAGCCAGGGGGCCCCAAGAGACCCAGTACTTC | CASNPEARGPQETQYF
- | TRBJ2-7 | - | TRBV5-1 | TGCGCCAGCAGCTTGGAGGTGGGGCGCGAGCAGTACTTC | CASSLEVGREQYF
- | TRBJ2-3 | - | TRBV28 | TGTGCCACCCTCTCGGCGGTGGGGGCAGATACGCAGTATTTT | CATLSAVGADTQYF
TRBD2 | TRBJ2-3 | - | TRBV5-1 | TGCGCCAGCAGCTCGGAGGCTAGCGGGAGGGCCTCAGATACGCAGTATTTT | CASSSEASGRASDTQYF
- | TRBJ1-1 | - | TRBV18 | TGTGCCAGCTCACTCTACGACGGTACGCGGGCTGAAGCTTTCTTT | CASSLYDGTRAEAFF
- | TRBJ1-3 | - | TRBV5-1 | TGCGCCAGCAGCTTGGTTGGCTCTGGAAACACCATATATTTT | CASSLVGSGNTIYF
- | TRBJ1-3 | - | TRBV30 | TGTGCCTGGAGTACGGTCTCTGGAAACACCATATATTTT | CAWSTVSGNTIYF
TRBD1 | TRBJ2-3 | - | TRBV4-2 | TGTGCCAGCAGCCAAGGACTTCTGGGACAGCGGCTCACTAGCACAGATACGCAGTATTTT | CASSQGLLGQRLTSTDTQYF